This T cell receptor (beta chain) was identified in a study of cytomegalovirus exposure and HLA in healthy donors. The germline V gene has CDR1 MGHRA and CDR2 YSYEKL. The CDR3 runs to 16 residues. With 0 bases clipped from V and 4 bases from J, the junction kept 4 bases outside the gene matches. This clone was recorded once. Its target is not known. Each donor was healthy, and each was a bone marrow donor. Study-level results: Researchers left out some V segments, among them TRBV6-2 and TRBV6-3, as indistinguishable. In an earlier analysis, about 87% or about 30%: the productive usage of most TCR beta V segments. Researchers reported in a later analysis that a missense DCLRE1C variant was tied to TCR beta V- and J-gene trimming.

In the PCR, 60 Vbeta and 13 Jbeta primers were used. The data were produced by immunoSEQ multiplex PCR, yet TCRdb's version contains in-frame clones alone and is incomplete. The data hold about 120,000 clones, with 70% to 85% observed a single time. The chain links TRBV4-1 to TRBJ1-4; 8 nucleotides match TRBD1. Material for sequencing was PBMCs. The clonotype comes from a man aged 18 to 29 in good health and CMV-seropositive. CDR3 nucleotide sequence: TGCGCCAGCAGCCAAGAAGGGACAGGATTTAATGAAAAACTGTTTTTT. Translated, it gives CASSQEGTGFNEKLFF.